Following are 20 T cell receptor beta chains from one sample sequenced in a study of blood T cell repertoires in COVID-19. Sequenced by immunoSEQ multiplex PCR; TCRdb stores in-frame clones only, minus some. The profile shows about 190,000 clones, under 90% of them singletons. The sequenced material came from peripheral blood. The source is a man between 25 and 39 years old with active or convalescent COVID-19.

The chain is built from TRBV25-1 and TRBJ1-4; 12 bases are a match to TRBD1. Trimming removed 10 bases from V and 5 bases from J; junction bases left unmatched: 8. The CDR3 sequence is 15 residues long. Germline-derived CDR1 and CDR2 are MGHDK and SYGVNS. CDR3 DNA sequence: TGTGCCACGGGACAGGGGGCGTTGGTGAATGAAAAACTGTTTTTT. This sequence encodes CATGQGALVNEKLFF.

This rearrangement joins TRBV7-2 to TRBJ1-1; 8 nucleotides line up with TRBD1. Germline-derived CDR1 and CDR2 are SGHTA and FQGNSA. CDR3 length: 14 residues. V shed 1 base and J 4 bases; nucleotides not matched to a gene: 2. The CDR3 DNA is TGTGCCAGCAGCTTAGTAGGACAGGGCACTGAAGCTTTCTTT. It yields the protein CASSLVGQGTEAFF.

This sequence joins TRBV7-2 and TRBJ2-7; 9 bases are a match to TRBD2. Germline V gene sequence: CDR1 SGHTA, CDR2 FQGNSA. This CDR3 contains 15 residues. V shed 5 bases, J shed 0 bases, and the junction held 5 bases outside the gene matches. The chain's CDR3 is CASSPTSGSSYEQYF. CDR3 coding DNA: TGTGCCAGCAGCCCGACTAGCGGAAGCTCCTACGAGCAGTACTTC.

The gene calls are TRBV6-6 and TRBJ2-2, with 10 bases identical to TRBD2. The V gene's germline CDR1 is MNHNY and CDR2 SVGAGI (reference sequence). The V and J ends lost 2 bases and 6 bases, in that order; junction bases with no gene match: 6. CDR3 length: 16 amino acids. The CDR3 protein is CASSYRLAGVAGELFF. CDR3 DNA sequence: TGTGCCAGCAGTTACAGGCTAGCGGGAGTAGCCGGGGAGCTGTTTTTT.

This chain links TRBV6-5 with TRBJ2-1, with TRBD1 matching over 7 bases. Germline loops: CDR1 MNHEY, CDR2 SVGAGI. The CDR3 length is 14 residues. J gave up 3 bases and V 5 bases, and 4 bases lay outside the gene matches. This CDR3 reads CASSPRTGYNEQFF. The DNA of the CDR3 is TGTGCCAGCAGTCCTCGGACAGGCTACAATGAGCAGTTCTTC.

The V call is TRBV5-6, the J call TRBJ1-5; 7 nucleotides agree with TRBD1. Germline V gene sequence: CDR1 SGHDT, CDR2 YYEEEE. The CDR3 is made up of 12 amino acids. With 2 bases clipped from V and 9 bases from J, the junction kept 2 bases outside the gene matches. The CDR3 DNA reads TGTGCCAGCAGCTTTGCAGGGGGGCCCCAGCATTTT. Its protein is CASSFAGGPQHF.

The chain combines TRBV12-3 or TRBV12-4 with TRBJ1-1; D not resolved. Trimming took off 3 bases at V and 4 bases at J, with 9 bases between the two ends. CDR3 length: 13 residues. The CDR3 nucleotides read TGTGCCAGCAGTTTTCGAGGCCTCACTGAAGCTTTCTTT. This encodes CASSFRGLTEAFF.

The gene calls are TRBV19 and TRBJ2-1; D perhaps matches TRBD1 (6 bases). V lost 1 base and J lost 4, with 8 bases in between. This CDR3 has 14 amino acids. Germline V gene sequence: CDR1 LNHDA, CDR2 SQIVND (reference sequence). CDR3 DNA sequence: TGTGCCAGTAGTATAGGGACAGATTACAATGAGCAGTTCTTC. It encodes CASSIGTDYNEQFF.

The V and J genes are TRBV28 and TRBJ1-2; D is uncertain. The V and J ends lost 8 bases and 2 bases respectively, with 9 bases between them. The CDR3 is 12 residues long. Germline CDR1 MDHEN, CDR2 SYDVKM. The CDR3 is CASQRLNYGYTF. In DNA form, the CDR3 reads TGTGCCAGCCAGAGGCTAAACTATGGCTACACCTTC.

The chain links TRBV14 to TRBJ2-3; no definite D call. Germline V gene sequence: CDR1 SGHDN, CDR2 FVKESK. Deletions cut 8 bases from V and 1 base from J, with 7 bases between. The CDR3 loop spans 12 amino acids. The CDR3 DNA is TGTGCCAGCGCCACGGGCACAGATACGCAGTATTTT. It translates to CASATGTDTQYF.

The chain has TRBV19 and TRBJ1-6, with TRBD1 identical over 9 bases. Looked up from germline, CDR1 is LNHDA and CDR2 is SQIVND (reference sequence). This CDR3 has 13 amino acids. The V gene end was trimmed by 6 bases and the J gene end by 11 bases; junction bases not matched to a gene: 5. CDR3 region: CASSLGTGPPLHF. The CDR3 region has the DNA TGTGCCAGTAGCCTTGGGACAGGGCCACCCCTCCACTTT.

V usage is TRBV12-3 or TRBV12-4 and J usage is TRBJ2-5; D call uncertain. The CDR3 has 11 residues. Trimming took 6 bases from V and 3 from J, leaving 5 bases between them. The CDR3 sequence: CASRAEETQYF. The CDR3 DNA is TGTGCCAGCAGGGCGGAAGAGACCCAGTACTTC.

In the case of this clone: Other DNA sequences within the sample encode an identical CDR3. This chain joins TRBV9 and TRBJ2-2, with a tentative D call TRBD2 (5 bases). Germline loops: CDR1 SGDLS, CDR2 YYNGEE. This CDR3 comprises 14 residues. Between the trimmed V and J ends, which lost 0 bases and 3 bases, there was a span of 6 bases. The CDR3 DNA follows: TGTGCCAGCAGCGTAGGAGCGGACACCGGGGAGCTGTTTTTT. Encoded protein: CASSVGADTGELFF.

This clone was seen many times. CDR3 nucleotide sequence: TGCGCCAGCAGCTCAATCGGGACAGAAGAGACCCAGTACTTC. This sequence encodes CASSSIGTEETQYF. The chain employs TRBV5-1 and TRBJ2-5; TRBD1 agrees at 7 bases. Germline V gene lookup returns CDR1 SGHRS and CDR2 YFSETQ. This CDR3 is 14 amino acids long. The J segment lost 3 bases and the V segment lost 3 bases, leaving 5 bases of the junction unmatched. Looking up the rest from reference TRBV5-1 and TRBJ2-5 gives the full variable domain: KAGVTQTPRYLIKTRGQQVTLSCSPISGHRSVSWYQQTPGQGLQFLFEYFSETQRNKGNFPGRFSGRQFSNSRSEMNVSTLELGDSALYLCASSSIGTEETQYFGPGTRLLVL.

The gene calls are TRBV6-1 and TRBJ2-2; 13 nucleotides line up with TRBD2. The germline V gene encodes CDR1 MNHNS and CDR2 SASEGT. This CDR3 comprises 17 residues. The J segment lost 7 bases and the V segment lost 2 bases, leaving 7 bases of the junction unmatched. CDR3 region: CASSETSGRAIDGELFF. CDR3 in DNA: TGTGCCAGCAGTGAAACTAGCGGGAGGGCCATTGACGGGGAGCTGTTTTTT.

Only a few counts were recorded for this clone. The genes are TRBV5-8 and TRBJ2-1, with 11 bases matching TRBD2. Per the germline V gene, CDR1 is SGHTS and CDR2 is YDEGEE. This CDR3 spans 17 amino acids. V lost 2 bases, J lost 3 bases, and 7 bases stayed unmatched. The CDR3: CASSLELAGAVYNEQFF. DNA for the CDR3: TGTGCCAGCAGCTTAGAACTAGCGGGAGCAGTCTACAATGAGCAGTTCTTC.

The gene calls are TRBV5-6 and TRBJ1-2; 9 bases match TRBD1. Unmatched junction bases numbered 4, after V lost 4 bases and J lost 3 bases. Germline CDR1 and CDR2: SGHDT and YYEEEE. The CDR3 contains 14 residues. CDR3 nucleotide sequence: TGTGCCAGCAGCGGTGACAGGGGGTACTATGGCTACACCTTC. Translation gives CASSGDRGYYGYTF.

This chain links TRBV5-1 with TRBJ1-1, with 10 positions matching TRBD1. V gave up 2 bases and J gave up 3 bases; unmatched junction bases: 13. This CDR3 has 18 amino acids. The germline gives CDR1 SGHRS, CDR2 YFSETQ. DNA of the CDR3: TGCGCCAGCAGCTTTACGCCGGGACAGGGGTTGTCGGACACTGAAGCTTTCTTT. Protein product: CASSFTPGQGLSDTEAFF.

Written as DNA, the CDR3 is TGTGCCTGGGGAGAGGTGGGAGGACAGCCCCAGCATTTT. Translation: CAWGEVGGQPQHF. V usage is TRBV30 and J usage is TRBJ1-5; no clear D. The germline V gene encodes CDR1 GTSNPN and CDR2 SVGIG (reference sequence). Trimming removed 5 bases from V and 7 bases from J, with 15 bases in between. CDR3 size: 13 residues.

The chain recombines TRBV9 with TRBJ2-3; TRBD2 matches 9 bases. V shed 0 bases and J 3 bases; nucleotides not matched to a gene: 5. The CDR3 is 16 amino acids. CDR1 is SGDLS and CDR2 is YYNGEE in the germline V gene. CDR3 DNA: TGTGCCAGCAGCGTAGGGGCTAGCGGGGCTACAGATACGCAGTATTTT. The encoded protein is CASSVGASGATDTQYF.